The rows below give T cell receptor beta chains drawn from one sample of a study of cytotoxic CD8 clonotypes in ibrutinib-treated CLL. Generated by immunoSEQ multiplex PCR, the TCRdb table keeps only in-frame clones and is missing some. In the table there are 270,000 or so clones, roughly four fifths of which are singletons. The input for sequencing was PBMCs, taken at disease progression, from a patient treated with ibrutinib. The receptors were sampled from a human donor with chronic lymphocytic leukemia. Each CDR3 is given with its conserved first and last residue. The order of the fields is J gene, D gene, clone size, V gene, CDR3 protein, CDR3 DNA. The D gene is left open where the match is weak. Rows give clone size only sometimes, using once, few, many, or a class for an expanded clone.

TRBJ1-4,NA,NA,TRBV5-1,CASSWQGELFF,TGCGCCAGCAGCTGGCAGGGAGAACTGTTTTTT
TRBJ1-2,NA,NA,TRBV19,CASSTPLPRGNHGYTF,TGTGCCAGTAGTACACCTTTGCCCCGGGGGAACCATGGCTACACCTTC
TRBJ2-1,NA,few,TRBV9,CASSVGPPFSWNEQFF,TGTGCCAGCAGCGTAGGGCCTCCTTTCTCGTGGAATGAGCAGTTCTTC
TRBJ1-2,NA,NA,TRBV28,CASRRGGDYGYTF,TGTGCCAGCAGGAGGGGTGGGGACTATGGCTACACCTTC
TRBJ1-2,NA,once,TRBV29-1,CSVPRGSGTYGYTF,TGCAGCGTTCCCCGCGGGTCAGGGACCTATGGCTACACCTTC
TRBJ2-7,NA,NA,TRBV2,CASSEASLWNYEQYF,TGTGCCAGCAGTGAAGCCTCACTTTGGAATTACGAGCAGTACTTC
TRBJ1-2,NA,NA,TRBV5-1,CASSLVSGYGYTF,TGCGCCAGCAGCTTGGTATCGGGCTATGGCTACACCTTC
TRBJ1-4,TRBD1,NA,TRBV19,CASTDRQGKVGKLFF,TGTGCCAGTACCGATCGACAGGGCAAAGTAGGAAAACTGTTTTTT
TRBJ2-7,NA,NA,TRBV5-1,CASSLADRYNEQYF,TGCGCCAGCAGCTTGGCCGACAGGTACAACGAGCAGTACTTC
TRBJ1-2,NA,NA,TRBV9,CASSYNNYGYTF,TGTGCCAGCAGCTATAATAACTATGGCTACACCTTC
TRBJ2-2,NA,NA,TRBV11-3,CASSLLPGGELFF,TGTGCCAGCAGCTTACTTCCTGGCGGGGAGCTGTTTTTT
TRBJ2-2,NA,once,TRBV19,CASKSGLNTGELFF,TGTGCCAGTAAGAGCGGATTGAACACCGGGGAGCTGTTTTTT
TRBJ2-7,TRBD2,NA,TRBV4-1,CASSQDSAGDRYEQYF,TGCGCCAGCAGCCAAGATAGCGCGGGAGATCGATACGAGCAGTACTTC
TRBJ2-7,NA,NA,TRBV15,CATSSQGYEQYF,TGTGCCACCAGCAGCCAGGGCTACGAGCAGTACTTC
TRBJ1-1,NA,NA,TRBV21-1,CASSKATRMNTEAFF,TGTGCCAGCAGCAAAGCAACACGAATGAACACTGAAGCTTTCTTT
TRBJ1-5,TRBD1,NA,TRBV19,CASSLGTGGIYSNQPQHF,TGTGCCAGTAGTCTCGGGACAGGGGGCATTTATAGCAATCAGCCCCAGCATTTT
TRBJ1-2,NA,few,TRBV28,CASSLTGNGYTF,TGTGCCAGCAGTTTAACAGGGAATGGCTACACCTTC
TRBJ2-7,NA,NA,TRBV27,CASRGSSSYEQYF,TGTGCCAGCAGGGGGTCCAGCTCCTACGAGCAGTACTTC
TRBJ2-1,TRBD2,few,TRBV6-4,CASSALAAGREQFF,TGTGCCAGCAGTGCCCTAGCAGCGGGGCGTGAGCAGTTCTTC
TRBJ2-1,TRBD2,NA,TRBV5-1,CASSLDLAVISSYNEQFF,TGCGCCAGCAGCTTGGATCTAGCGGTGATTAGCTCCTACAATGAGCAGTTCTTC
TRBJ2-3,NA,NA,TRBV6-1,CASSDIVPPTDTQYF,TGTGCCAGCAGTGATATAGTCCCCCCCACAGATACGCAGTATTTT
TRBJ1-1,NA,NA,TRBV29-1,CSVEIHSAEAFF,TGCAGCGTTGAGATCCATTCGGCTGAAGCTTTCTTT
TRBJ2-7,TRBD1,once,TRBV25-1,CASSDWWTGGFEQYF,TGTGCCAGCAGTGATTGGTGGACAGGGGGCTTTGAGCAGTACTTC
TRBJ1-6,TRBD1,NA,TRBV19,CATGQGSNSPLHF,TGTGCCACCGGACAGGGTAGTAATTCACCCCTCCACTTT